Each of the 25 T cell receptor beta chains below was sequenced from the same sample in a study of cytomegalovirus exposure and HLA in healthy donors. Primers included in the PCR were 60 Vbeta and 13 Jbeta primers. TCRdb's copy holds only in-frame clones and misses some; the assay was immunoSEQ multiplex PCR. The sample holds some 180,000 clones; 75% to 80% are singletons and the top ten take about 3.1%. The sequenced sample consisted of PBMCs. The receptors stem from a female donor in good health and CMV-seronegative.

V usage is TRBV7-6 and J usage is TRBJ1-5; 7 bases fit TRBD1. Germline V gene data show CDR1 as SGHVS and CDR2 as FNYEAQ. The CDR3 consists of 16 residues. After removal of 1 base from V and 2 bases from J, the junction contained 5 bases not matched to a gene. CDR3 in amino acids: CASSLGQGRGNQPQHF. CDR3 DNA: TGTGCCAGCAGCTTAGGACAGGGTCGTGGCAATCAGCCCCAGCATTTT.

The chain couples TRBV28 to TRBJ2-7, with 10 nucleotides matching TRBD1. The CDR3 consists of 14 residues. Per the germline V gene, CDR1 is MDHEN and CDR2 is SYDVKM. Trimming removed 7 bases from V and 0 bases from J; junction bases left unmatched: 3. The CDR3 protein is CASIGTGDSYEQYF. CDR3 sequence (DNA): TGTGCCAGCATAGGGACAGGGGACTCCTACGAGCAGTACTTC.

The chain recombines TRBV7-9 with TRBJ2-5; D might be TRBD2 (5 bases). Trimming removed 5 bases from V and 0 bases from J, with 7 bases in between. Germline-derived CDR1 and CDR2 are SEHNR and FQNEAQ (reference sequence). The CDR3 sequence is 13 residues long. The CDR3 spells CASSGRNQETQYF. The CDR3 nucleotides are TGTGCCAGCAGCGGGAGAAACCAAGAGACCCAGTACTTC.

V usage is TRBV5-6 and J usage is TRBJ2-7, with 9 nucleotides matching TRBD1. The CDR3 length is 15 residues. J was trimmed by 7 bases and V by 3 bases; bases with no gene match: 11. Germline-derived CDR1 and CDR2 are SGHDT and YYEEEE. The CDR3 DNA sequence: TGTGCCAGCAGCTCCTACAGGGGGCTCTCGGGTGAGCAGTACTTC. Translating it yields CASSSYRGLSGEQYF.

This clone was seen a single time. Here the CDR3 DNA reads TGCGCCAGCAGAGGGGCCTCCGGCTACAATGAGCAGTTCTTC. This translates into CASRGASGYNEQFF. This chain joins TRBV5-1 and TRBJ2-1, with a possible D match to TRBD1 (5 bases). This CDR3 is 14 amino acids long. V dropped 5 bases and J dropped 3 bases, with 12 bases sitting between them. Germline V gene lookup returns CDR1 SGHRS and CDR2 YFSETQ. Filled out from reference TRBV5-1 and TRBJ2-1, the complete variable domain reads KAGVTQTPRYLIKTRGQQVTLSCSPISGHRSVSWYQQTPGQGLQFLFEYFSETQRNKGNFPGRFSGRQFSNSRSEMNVSTLELGDSALYLCASRGASGYNEQFFGPGTRLTVL.

V gene TRBV18 combines with J gene TRBJ1-1; 7 positions match TRBD1. The CDR3 covers 14 residues. The V gene end was trimmed by 1 base and the J gene end by 7 bases; junction bases not matched to a gene: 6. Germline V CDR1 and CDR2: KGHSH, LQKENI. CDR3 sequence: CASSPLRGWSEAFF. The CDR3 nucleotides read TGTGCCAGCTCACCACTCAGGGGGTGGAGTGAAGCTTTCTTT.

This clone was found once. The chain joins TRBV2 to TRBJ2-7, with D tentatively TRBD1 (5 bases). V was cut by 4 bases and J by 3 bases, with 13 bases left in between. CDR3 length: 14 amino acids. Germline V gene lookup returns CDR1 SNHLY and CDR2 FYNNEI. CDR3 nucleotide sequence: TGTGCCAGCAGTGGGGGCAGACCGATCTACGAGCAGTACTTC. As protein: CASSGGRPIYEQYF.

The J gene is TRBJ1-2, the V gene TRBV6-5; no firm D call. The V end was cut by 5 bases, the J end by 8 bases, with 15 bases between. The germline V gene encodes CDR1 MNHEY and CDR2 SVGAGI. The CDR3 runs 13 residues. In DNA, the CDR3 is TGTGCCAGCAGTCACGGGAGGGTAGGAGGCTACACCTTC. Amino acids: CASSHGRVGGYTF.

The chain links TRBV28 to TRBJ2-7; 9 bases line up with TRBD1. The germline CDR1 and CDR2 sequences are MDHEN and SYDVKM. The CDR3 covers 15 residues. Germline trimming cut 1 base from V and 7 bases from J; bases unmatched to any gene: 8. Here the CDR3 reads CASSLSGQGLGEQYF. As DNA, the CDR3 is TGTGCCAGCAGTTTATCGGGACAGGGTCTCGGGGAGCAGTACTTC.

The genes are TRBV5-1 and TRBJ1-6; 7 bases line up with TRBD1. The germline gives CDR1 SGHRS, CDR2 YFSETQ. CDR3 length: 15 residues. J gave up 8 bases and V 3 bases, and 8 bases lay outside the gene matches. CDR3 bases: TGCGCCAGCAGCTCGACAGGGAGTGTGGATTCACCCCTCCACTTT. This encodes CASSSTGSVDSPLHF.

The gene calls are TRBV19 and TRBJ2-1, with 7 bases matching TRBD1. The V gene end was trimmed by 9 bases and the J gene end by 7 bases; junction bases not matched to a gene: 6. The length of the CDR3 is 12 residues. CDR1 is LNHDA and CDR2 is SQIVND in the germline V gene (reference sequence). CDR3 sequence: CASGTDTNEQFF. CDR3 coding DNA: TGTGCCAGCGGGACAGACACAAATGAGCAGTTCTTC. Based on the CDR3 plus reference TRBV19 and TRBJ2-1, the full variable domain is DGGITQSPKYLFRKEGQNVTLSCEQNLNHDAMYWYRQDPGQGLRLIYYSQIVNDFQKGDIAEGYSVSREKKESFPLTVTSAQKNPTAFYLCASGTDTNEQFFGPGTRLTVL.

CDR3 loop: CASSVAGIETQYF. The CDR3 DNA reads TGTGCCAGCAGCGTCGCAGGGATAGAGACCCAGTACTTC. The chain is built from TRBV7-9 and TRBJ2-5; weak D call: TRBD1 (5 bases). This CDR3 is 13 amino acids long. CDR1 SEHNR and CDR2 FQNEAQ come from the germline V gene (reference sequence). V was pared by 5 bases and J by 4 bases, with 11 bases between. Variable domain in full (rest from reference TRBV7-9 and TRBJ2-5): DTGVSQNPRHKITKRGQNVTFRCDPISEHNRLYWYRQTLGQGPEFLTYFQNEAQLEKSRLLSDRFSAERPKGSFSTLEIQRTEQGDSAMYLCASSVAGIETQYFGPGTRLLVL.

This chain joins TRBV4-1 and TRBJ2-7, with unresolved D. Germline-derived CDR1 and CDR2 are MGHRA and YSYEKL. Deletions cut 1 base from V and 5 bases from J, with 9 bases between. This CDR3 has 13 residues. The CDR3 sequence: CASSQVVHDEQYF. The CDR3 DNA is TGCGCCAGCAGCCAAGTCGTACACGACGAGCAGTACTTC.

The gene calls are TRBV7-9 and TRBJ1-1; 7 bases are shared with TRBD1. Germline CDR1 and CDR2: SEHNR and FQNEAQ (reference sequence). Trimming took 4 bases from V and 6 from J; bases not matched to a gene: 11. The length of the CDR3 is 15 residues. The CDR3: CASSSTGTPSPEAFF. In DNA, the CDR3 is TGTGCCAGCAGCTCGACAGGGACCCCTTCCCCTGAAGCTTTCTTT.

The chain uses TRBV28 and TRBJ2-2, with D unresolved. CDR1 is MDHEN, CDR2 SYDVKM, per germline. This CDR3 has 14 residues. Trimming took 7 bases from V and 1 from J, leaving 10 bases between them. The CDR3 sequence: CASIVERNTGELFF. CDR3 in DNA: TGTGCCAGCATAGTCGAACGGAACACCGGGGAGCTGTTTTTT.

V gene TRBV6-1 combines with J gene TRBJ2-5; TRBD1 matches at 7 bases. CDR3 size: 16 residues. Germline-derived CDR1 and CDR2 are MNHNS and SASEGT. V shed 2 bases and J 1 base; nucleotides not matched to a gene: 7. The CDR3 is CASSEKSGDSQETQYF. In DNA form, the CDR3 reads TGTGCCAGCAGTGAAAAGTCCGGGGACAGCCAAGAGACCCAGTACTTC.

The chain joins TRBV4-1 to TRBJ2-1, with 8 bases lining up with TRBD2. V shed 2 bases and J 4 bases; nucleotides not matched to a gene: 4. Per the germline V gene, CDR1 is MGHRA and CDR2 is YSYEKL. This CDR3 spans 15 amino acids. In DNA, the CDR3 is TGCGCCAGCAGCCAACTAGCGGGCCCGTACAATGAGCAGTTCTTC. Protein product: CASSQLAGPYNEQFF.

The chain joins TRBV7-9 to TRBJ1-2, with 9 bases aligning to TRBD1. Germline V gene data show CDR1 as SEHNR and CDR2 as FQNEAQ (reference sequence). The trim removed 3 bases at V and 7 bases at J, leaving 6 bases unmatched. There are 14 residues in the CDR3. The CDR3: CASSLGDRESGYTF. CDR3 nucleotide sequence: TGTGCCAGCAGCTTGGGGGACAGGGAGAGTGGCTACACCTTC. The full variable domain, its missing parts supplied by reference TRBV7-9 and TRBJ1-2, is DTGVSQNPRHKITKRGQNVTFRCDPISEHNRLYWYRQTLGQGPEFLTYFQNEAQLEKSRLLSDRFSAERPKGSFSTLEIQRTEQGDSAMYLCASSLGDRESGYTFGSGTRLTVV.

Remarks on this clone: Germline is not matched at one junction end, which may reflect a read error. The CDR3 DNA is TGTTCCAGCAGCTTAAGTCTCGGCGGGAGCCTTTCCTACGAGCAGTACTTC. This translates into CSSSLSLGGSLSYEQYF. The chain uses TRBV7-9 and TRBJ2-7; the match to TRBD2 covers 7 bases. CDR3 length: 17 residues. Germline-derived CDR1 and CDR2 are SEHNR and FQNEAQ (reference sequence). The whole variable domain, remainder taken from reference TRBV7-9 and TRBJ2-7, is DTGVSQNPRHKITKRGQNVTFRCDPISEHNRLYWYRQTLGQGPEFLTYFQNEAQLEKSRLLSDRFSAERPKGSFSTLEIQRTEQGDSAMYLCSSSLSLGGSLSYEQYFGPGTRLTVT.

CDR3 sequence: CASSQDRGWTGEQYF. The CDR3 DNA is TGTGCCAGCAGCCAAGATCGCGGTTGGACTGGCGAGCAGTACTTC. V is TRBV4-2 and J is TRBJ2-7, with D tentatively TRBD2 (5 bases). Germline assignment: CDR1 LGHNA and CDR2 YNFKEQ. The V end lost 0 bases, the J end lost 6 bases, and 15 bases lay between the germline ends. The CDR3 contains 15 residues.

This rearrangement joins TRBV13 to TRBJ2-4; 8 nucleotides agree with TRBD1. This CDR3 comprises 16 residues. Germline lookup yields CDR1 PRHDT and CDR2 FYEKMQ (reference sequence). V shed 4 bases, J shed 0 bases, and the junction held 5 bases outside the gene matches. The CDR3 DNA follows: TGTGCCAGCAGCTGGGGACAGGTCCTAGCCAAAAACATTCAGTACTTC. Translation: CASSWGQVLAKNIQYF.

Here the CDR3 DNA reads TGTGCCAGCAGGAGGACAGGAAACTACGAGCAGTACTTC. Amino acid sequence: CASRRTGNYEQYF. This chain joins TRBV6-5 and TRBJ2-7; 7 bases fit TRBD1. V gave up 6 bases and J gave up 3 bases; unmatched junction bases: 5. This CDR3 has 13 residues. CDR1 and CDR2 (germline): MNHEY, SVGAGI.

The chain has TRBV15 and TRBJ1-5; D may be TRBD1 (6 bases). Per the germline V gene, CDR1 is LNHNV and CDR2 is YYDKDF (reference sequence). V lost 3 bases and J 2 bases, leaving 8 bases between the germline ends. This CDR3 is built from 14 residues. CDR3 coding DNA: TGTGCCACCAGCAGGGGACACCGCAATCAGCCCCAGCATTTT. It yields the protein CATSRGHRNQPQHF. The whole variable domain, remainder taken from reference TRBV15 and TRBJ1-5, is DAMVIQNPRYQVTQFGKPVTLSCSQTLNHNVMYWYQQKSSQAPKLLFHYYDKDFNNEADTPDNFQSRRPNTSFCFLDIRSPGLGDTAMYLCATSRGHRNQPQHFGDGTRLSIL.

The chain joins TRBV28 to TRBJ1-5; a weak D match, TRBD1 (6 bases). From germline, CDR1 is MDHEN and CDR2 SYDVKM. Trimming cost V 6 bases and J 6 bases, with 18 bases left between them. This CDR3 region has 15 residues. CDR3: CASRRDGQSGQPQHF. DNA for the CDR3: TGTGCCAGCAGGAGGGACGGACAGAGCGGTCAGCCCCAGCATTTT.

This chain joins TRBV7-9 and TRBJ2-2; D not certain. In germline, CDR1 is SEHNR, CDR2 FQNEAQ (reference sequence). The CDR3 covers 14 residues. V was cut by 7 bases and J by 0 bases, with 9 bases left in between. The CDR3 protein is CASNAQANTGELFF. The CDR3 DNA follows: TGTGCCAGCAACGCCCAGGCGAACACCGGGGAGCTGTTTTTT.